Listed below are T cell receptor beta chains from one sample, sequenced in a study of PD-1 blockade in classical Hodgkin lymphoma. Profiling relied on immunoSEQ multiplex PCR, and the TCRdb table lists in-frame clones only, not all of them. This sample has about 2,100 clones, with 75% to 90% found just once. The specimen comprised peripheral blood mononuclear cells (PBMCs), sampled at baseline. All receptors come from a human donor with classical Hodgkin lymphoma. Both conserved end residues are part of each CDR3. A D gene is named only where the DNA matches it firmly. Only some rows state a clone size, as once, few, many or a class for expanded clones.

v_gene	abundance	j_gene	d_gene	CDR3nt	CDR3aa
TRBV27	-	TRBJ2-1	TRBD2	TGTGCCAGCAGTTTAGATGCGGGAGCCCACAATGAGCAGTTCTTC	CASSLDAGAHNEQFF
TRBV4-1	-	TRBJ2-7	TRBD1	TGCGCCAGCAGCCAAACCCGGGACAGGGACTACGAGCAGTACTTC	CASSQTRDRDYEQYF
TRBV19	-	TRBJ2-2	-	TGTGCCAGTAGTTCGGTGGCAGGGGAAGCCGGGGAGCTGTTTTTT	CASSSVAGEAGELFF
TRBV15	-	TRBJ2-4	TRBD1	TGTGCCACCAGCAGAGGCCGGGACAGGGTGAAAAACATTCAGTACTTC	CATSRGRDRVKNIQYF
TRBV27	-	TRBJ1-6	TRBD1	TGTGCCAGCAGACGACAGGGTTCCTATAATTCACCCCTCCACTTT	CASRRQGSYNSPLHF
TRBV23-1	-	TRBJ1-1	-	TGCGCCAGCAGTCAACAGAGGTGGGATAACACTGAAGCTTTCTTT	CASSQQRWDNTEAFF
TRBV19	-	TRBJ2-1	-	TGTGCCAGTAGTTGGGGGGGCCTAGCCGATGAGCAGTTCTTC	CASSWGGLADEQFF
TRBV9	-	TRBJ2-5	-	TGTGCCAGCAGCGTAGAGGGTAGCCCCCAAGAGACCCAGTACTTC	CASSVEGSPQETQYF
TRBV9	few	TRBJ1-5	-	TGTGCCAGCAGCGTAGGCTCCAGTGGCAATCAGCCCCAGCATTTT	CASSVGSSGNQPQHF
TRBV20-1	-	TRBJ1-2	-	TGCAGTGCTAGGGGTGCTTCTGGCTACACCTTC	CSARGASGYTF
TRBV5-1	-	TRBJ2-1	TRBD1	TGCGCCAGCAGCCCAGACAGGGCCCCACTTAGCTCCTACAATGAGCAGTTCTTC	CASSPDRAPLSSYNEQFF
TRBV19	-	TRBJ1-2	-	TGTGCCATTAAGCGCAGGGAGGGCTATGGCTACACCTTC	CAIKRREGYGYTF
TRBV5-1	-	TRBJ2-7	TRBD1	TGCGCCAGCAGCCTGGGACAGGGGTCCACCTACGAGCAGTACTTC	CASSLGQGSTYEQYF
TRBV7-3	-	TRBJ2-7	-	TGTGCCAGCAGCTTAGAGCCGGGGGACTACGAGCAGTACTTC	CASSLEPGDYEQYF
TRBV2	-	TRBJ1-6	-	TGTGCCAGCTACAGGGTTAAAGATTCACCCCTCCACTTT	CASYRVKDSPLHF
TRBV2	-	TRBJ2-7	TRBD1	TGTGCCAGCAGAGCGGGACAGGGGTTTTACGAGCAGTACTTC	CASRAGQGFYEQYF
TRBV2	-	TRBJ2-3	TRBD2	TGTGCCAGCAGTCTGGGACTAGCGGCTAGCACAGATACGCAGTATTTT	CASSLGLAASTDTQYF
TRBV4-2	-	TRBJ1-5	-	TGTGCCAGCAGCCAAGAGGGCCACAATCAGCCCCAGCATTTT	CASSQEGHNQPQHF
TRBV5-6	-	TRBJ1-2	-	TGTGCCAGCAGCCAGGTTGAAGGCTCGACGAGCTACACCTTC	CASSQVEGSTSYTF
TRBV18	-	TRBJ2-7	-	TGTGCCAGCTCACTTGACAGGTGGTCCCTTCAGCAGTACTTC	CASSLDRWSLQQYF
TRBV6-1	-	TRBJ2-2	-	TGTGCCAGCAGTGAACAGGCAGGGCCCGGGGAGCTGTTTTTT	CASSEQAGPGELFF
TRBV18	-	TRBJ1-2	TRBD1	TGTGCCAGCTCACCCTCCGGGACAGGGGGCTACACCTTC	CASSPSGTGGYTF
TRBV7-9	-	TRBJ1-1	-	TGTGCCAGCAGCTTAGTCATAGCCAACACTGAAGCTTTCTTT	CASSLVIANTEAFF
TRBV19	-	TRBJ2-7	-	TGTGCCAGTAGTATCTCGCTCAGGGCCTACGAGCAGTACTTC	CASSISLRAYEQYF
TRBV25-1	-	TRBJ1-5	-	TGTGCCAGCAGTGAAAGTGGGAATCAGCCCCAGCATTTT	CASSESGNQPQHF
TRBV4-1	-	TRBJ1-1	-	TGCGCCAGCAGCCAAGTCCTGGTCTTCGGTGCCCCTTTTGGGACTGAAGCTTTCTTT	CASSQVLVFGAPFGTEAFF
TRBV14	-	TRBJ2-2	-	TGTGCCAGCAGCCAACAGAACACCGGGGAGCTGTTTTTT	CASSQQNTGELFF
TRBV11-1	-	TRBJ1-6	-	TGTGCCAGCAGTTTCACTGGGGACTCATATTCACCCCTCCACTTT	CASSFTGDSYSPLHF
TRBV7-3	-	TRBJ2-5	-	TGTGCCAGCAGCTTAATGGTAGGAGCCCAAGAGACCCAGTACTTC	CASSLMVGAQETQYF
TRBV14	once	TRBJ2-7	-	TGTGCCAGCAGCCAAGATCGCCTAGCCGGCTTTTACGAGCAGTACTTC	CASSQDRLAGFYEQYF
TRBV11-2	-	TRBJ2-7	-	TGTGCCAGCAGATCGATAGTCCGGGAGACAGGGTTCCACGAGCAGTACTTC	CASRSIVRETGFHEQYF
TRBV6-6	once	TRBJ2-7	-	TGTGCCAGCAGTTACGGATCCGAGCAGTACTTC	CASSYGSEQYF
TRBV7-9	few	TRBJ2-5	TRBD2	TGTGCCAGCAGCTTAACTAGCGGGGGGGCCCGAGAGACCCAGTACTTC	CASSLTSGGARETQYF
TRBV5-1	-	TRBJ2-7	-	TGCGCCAGCAGCTTGTCTGCGGGGTTTTCCTACGAGCAGTACTTC	CASSLSAGFSYEQYF
TRBV29-1	-	TRBJ1-1	TRBD1	TGCAGCGTTGAGGGTGAACAGGGGGCGGATACTGAAGCTTTCTTT	CSVEGEQGADTEAFF
TRBV21-1	-	TRBJ2-5	-	TGTGCCAGCAGCTCAAGCCAAGAGACCCAGTACTTC	CASSSSQETQYF
TRBV18	-	TRBJ2-7	TRBD1	TGTGCCAGCTCACAAGAAATGGGACAGAACTCCTACGAGCAGTACTTC	CASSQEMGQNSYEQYF